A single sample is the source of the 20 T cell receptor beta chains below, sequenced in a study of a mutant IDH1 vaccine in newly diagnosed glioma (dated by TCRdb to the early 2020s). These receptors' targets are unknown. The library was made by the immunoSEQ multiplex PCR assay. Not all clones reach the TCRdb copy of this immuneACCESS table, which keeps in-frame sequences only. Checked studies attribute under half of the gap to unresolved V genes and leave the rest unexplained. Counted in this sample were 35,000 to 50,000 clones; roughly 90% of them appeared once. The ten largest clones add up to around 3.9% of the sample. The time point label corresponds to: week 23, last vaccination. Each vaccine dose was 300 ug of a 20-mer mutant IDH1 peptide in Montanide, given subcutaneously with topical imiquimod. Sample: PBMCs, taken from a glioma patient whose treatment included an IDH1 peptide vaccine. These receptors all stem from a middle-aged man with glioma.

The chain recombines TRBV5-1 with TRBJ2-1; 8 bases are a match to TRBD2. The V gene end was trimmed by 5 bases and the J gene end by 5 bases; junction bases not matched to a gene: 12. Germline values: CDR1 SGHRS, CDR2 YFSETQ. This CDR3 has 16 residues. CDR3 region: CASRPSGSGFNNEQFF. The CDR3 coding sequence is TGCGCCAGCAGGCCCAGCGGGAGTGGGTTCAACAATGAGCAGTTCTTC.

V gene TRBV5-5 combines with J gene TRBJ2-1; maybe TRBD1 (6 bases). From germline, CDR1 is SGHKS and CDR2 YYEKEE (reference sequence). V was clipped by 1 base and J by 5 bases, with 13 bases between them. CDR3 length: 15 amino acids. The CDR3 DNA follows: TGTGCCAGCAGCTTGCGGGCAGGGGTGGACAATGAGCAGTTCTTC. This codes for CASSLRAGVDNEQFF. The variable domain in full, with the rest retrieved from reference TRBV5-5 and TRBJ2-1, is DAGVTQSPTHLIKTRGQQVTLRCSPISGHKSVSWYQQVLGQGPQFIFQYYEKEERGRGNFPDRFSARQFPNYSSELNVNALLLGDSALYLCASSLRAGVDNEQFFGPGTRLTVL.

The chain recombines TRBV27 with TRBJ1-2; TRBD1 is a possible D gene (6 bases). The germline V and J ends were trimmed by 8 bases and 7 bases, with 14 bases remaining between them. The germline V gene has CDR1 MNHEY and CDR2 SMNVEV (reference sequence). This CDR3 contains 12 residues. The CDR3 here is CASGGGGSGYTF. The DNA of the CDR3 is TGTGCCAGCGGCGGGGGGGGCAGTGGCTACACCTTC.

This CDR3 is CASSQGLVGSGANVLTF. Written as DNA, the CDR3 is TGTGCCAGCAGCCAGGGACTAGTCGGATCTGGGGCCAACGTCCTGACTTTC. V gene TRBV28 combines with J gene TRBJ2-6, with 8 bases that match TRBD2. The V and J ends lost 6 bases and 1 base, in that order; junction bases with no gene match: 8. Germline V CDR1 and CDR2: MDHEN, SYDVKM. The CDR3 sequence is 17 residues long.

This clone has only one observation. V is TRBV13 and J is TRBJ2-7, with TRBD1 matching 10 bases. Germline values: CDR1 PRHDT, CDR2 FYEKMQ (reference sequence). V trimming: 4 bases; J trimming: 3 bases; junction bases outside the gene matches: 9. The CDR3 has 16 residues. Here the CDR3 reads CASSSGQGDTYYEQYF. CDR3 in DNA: TGTGCCAGCAGCTCCGGACAGGGGGATACCTACTACGAGCAGTACTTC.

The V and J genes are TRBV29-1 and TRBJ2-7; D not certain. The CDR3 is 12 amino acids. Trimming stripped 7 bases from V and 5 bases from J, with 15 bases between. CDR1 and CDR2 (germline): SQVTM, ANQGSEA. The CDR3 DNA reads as TGCAGCGCACCTTTCATCAGAGACGAGCAGTACTTC. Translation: CSAPFIRDEQYF.

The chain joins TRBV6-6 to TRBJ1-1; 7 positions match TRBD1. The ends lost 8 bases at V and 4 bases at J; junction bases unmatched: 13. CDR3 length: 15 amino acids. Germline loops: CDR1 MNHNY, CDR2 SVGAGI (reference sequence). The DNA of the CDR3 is TGTGCCAGCCAAAGGAACAGGGGAAGGGCCACTGAAGCTTTCTTT. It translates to CASQRNRGRATEAFF.

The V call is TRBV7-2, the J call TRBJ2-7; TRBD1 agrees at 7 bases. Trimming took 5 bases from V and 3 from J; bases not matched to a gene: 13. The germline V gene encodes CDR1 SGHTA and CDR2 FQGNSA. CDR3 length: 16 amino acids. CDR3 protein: CASSAQGTGQYYEQYF. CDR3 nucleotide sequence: TGTGCCAGCAGCGCCCAGGGGACGGGACAGTACTACGAGCAGTACTTC.

The CDR3 reads CASSLPGNEQFF. CDR3 coding DNA: TGCGCCAGCAGCCTACCGGGTAATGAGCAGTTCTTC. The chain couples TRBV10-2 to TRBJ2-1; no reliable D call. V gave up 6 bases and J gave up 7 bases, with 10 bases separating them. This CDR3 spans 12 amino acids. Germline V gene lookup returns CDR1 WSHSY and CDR2 SAAADI.

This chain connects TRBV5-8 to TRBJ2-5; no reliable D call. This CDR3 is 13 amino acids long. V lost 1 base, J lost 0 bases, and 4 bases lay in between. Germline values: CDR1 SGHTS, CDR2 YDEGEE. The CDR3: CASSLSYQETQYF. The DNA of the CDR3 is TGTGCCAGCAGCTTGAGCTACCAAGAGACCCAGTACTTC. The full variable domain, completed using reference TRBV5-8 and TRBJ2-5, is EAGVTQSPTHLIKTRGQQATLRCSPISGHTSVYWYQQALGLGLQFLLWYDEGEERNRGNFPPRFSGRQFPNYSSELNVNALELEDSALYLCASSLSYQETQYFGPGTRLLVL.

The CDR3 is CASSLVITNEKLFF. The DNA for the CDR3 is TGTGCCAGCAGCTTGGTGATAACTAATGAAAAACTGTTTTTT. The chain employs TRBV5-8 and TRBJ1-4; D is undetermined. V dropped 0 bases and J dropped 1 base, with 4 bases sitting between them. This CDR3 region has 14 residues. Germline V CDR1 and CDR2: SGHTS, YDEGEE.

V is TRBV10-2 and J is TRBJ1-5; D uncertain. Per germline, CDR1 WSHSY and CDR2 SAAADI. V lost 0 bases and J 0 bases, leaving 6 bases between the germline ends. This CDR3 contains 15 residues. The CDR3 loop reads CASSESTGSNQPQHF. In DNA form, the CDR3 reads TGCGCCAGCAGTGAGTCGACCGGTAGCAATCAGCCCCAGCATTTT.

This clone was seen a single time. CDR3 nucleotide sequence: TGTGCCAGCAGTTTAGGGCATAGCCCCTCCGCCCTATCTGGGGCCAACGTCCTGACTTTC. The encoded protein is CASSLGHSPSALSGANVLTF. The V call is TRBV27, the J call TRBJ2-6, with no clear D. V was trimmed by 2 bases and J by 1 base, leaving 21 bases between them. The CDR3 runs to 20 residues. In germline, CDR1 is MNHEY, CDR2 SMNVEV (reference sequence).

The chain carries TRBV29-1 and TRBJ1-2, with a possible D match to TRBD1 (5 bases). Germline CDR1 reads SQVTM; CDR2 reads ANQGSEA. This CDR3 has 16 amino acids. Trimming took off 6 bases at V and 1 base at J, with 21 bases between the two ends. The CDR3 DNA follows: TGCAGCGTCCCAGGGCCCCGGTCGGGGGTTAACTATGGCTACACCTTC. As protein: CSVPGPRSGVNYGYTF.

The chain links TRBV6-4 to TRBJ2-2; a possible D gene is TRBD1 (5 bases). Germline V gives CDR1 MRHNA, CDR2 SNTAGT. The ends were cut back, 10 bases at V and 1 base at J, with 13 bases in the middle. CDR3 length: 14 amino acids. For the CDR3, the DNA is TGTGCCACCCGGCGGCAGGGGAACACCGGGGAGCTGTTTTTT. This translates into CATRRQGNTGELFF.

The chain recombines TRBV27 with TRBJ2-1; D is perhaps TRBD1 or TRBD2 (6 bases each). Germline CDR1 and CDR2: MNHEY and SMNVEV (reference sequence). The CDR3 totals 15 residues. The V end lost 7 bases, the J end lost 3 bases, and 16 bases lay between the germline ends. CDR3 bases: TGTGCCAGCATATTATCTAGGGGGGTCTACAATGAGCAGTTCTTC. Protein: CASILSRGVYNEQFF.

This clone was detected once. The chain's CDR3 is CASSQAGRSGTEAFF. The CDR3 coding sequence is TGTGCCAGCAGCCAAGCAGGGAGGTCGGGCACTGAAGCTTTCTTT. The gene calls are TRBV4-2 and TRBJ1-1; the D gene is possibly TRBD1 (5 bases). The V end lost 1 base, the J end lost 4 bases, and 13 bases lay between the germline ends. Per the germline V gene, CDR1 is LGHNA and CDR2 is YNFKEQ. The CDR3 runs 15 residues.

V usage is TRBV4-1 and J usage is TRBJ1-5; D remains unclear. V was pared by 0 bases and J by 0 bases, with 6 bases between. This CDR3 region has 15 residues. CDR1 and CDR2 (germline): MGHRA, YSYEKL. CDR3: CASSQDPNSNQPQHF. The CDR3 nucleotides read TGCGCCAGCAGCCAAGACCCAAATAGCAATCAGCCCCAGCATTTT.

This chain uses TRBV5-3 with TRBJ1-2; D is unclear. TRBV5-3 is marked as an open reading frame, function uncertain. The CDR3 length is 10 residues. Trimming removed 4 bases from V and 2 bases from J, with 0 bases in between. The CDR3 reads CARSNYGYTF. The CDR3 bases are TGTGCCAGAAGCAACTATGGCTACACCTTC.

This chain's CDR3 is CASSQEGLRTDTQYF. CDR3 in DNA: TGTGCCAGCAGCCAAGAGGGACTCCGCACAGATACGCAGTATTTT. J is TRBJ2-3 and V is TRBV4-2; D is possibly TRBD2 (6 bases). V lost 0 bases, J lost 1 base, and 8 bases lay in between. Germline CDR1 and CDR2: LGHNA and YNFKEQ. The CDR3 covers 15 residues.